A selection of T cell receptor beta chains follows, all from one sample in a study of T cell repertoires in cytomegalovirus infection. TCRdb re-called the reads through MiXCR, storing one row per CDR3 protein. Of 250,000 to 300,000 distinct CDR3 sequences listed, 15% to 20% are singletons. Sequenced: CD8+ T cells from PBMCs. The receptors shown here come from a human donor in good health (CMV status not recorded). Some clones in this sample may be carry-over from other donors' samples. Both conserved end residues are part of each CDR3. The D gene is left open where the match is weak. A row's size may be missing; if present it is once, few, many or a size class.

TRBJ2-7	-	13	many	TRBV7-9	TGTGCCAGCAGTCCATCAAGCTCCTACGAGCAGTACTTC	CASSPSSSYEQYF
TRBJ2-5	-	12	many	TRBV5-4	TGTGCCAGCAGCTGGCGCGGAGAGACCCAGTACTTC	CASSWRGETQYF
TRBJ2-1	-	15	few	TRBV7-3	TGTGCCAGCAGCCCCGAGGGGGGGGCCTACAATGAGCAGTTCTTC	CASSPEGGAYNEQFF
TRBJ2-7	-	16	many	TRBV6-2/TRBV6-3	TGTGCCAGCAGCCTCGGAGGGCCAGGGGTTAGCTACGAGCAGTACTTC	CASSLGGPGVSYEQYF
TRBJ2-6	-	18	many	TRBV4-3	TGCGCCAGCAGCCAAGATCCGGTGGCAGGGACTGGGGCCAACGTCCTGACTTTC	CASSQDPVAGTGANVLTF
TRBJ1-5	-	14	many	TRBV6-2/TRBV6-3	TGTGCCAGCAGTTACTCCGGGGCGGATCAGCCCCAGCATTTT	CASSYSGADQPQHF
TRBJ1-5	-	15	-	TRBV2	TGTGCCAGCAAGTCGGGGGGGGGGCCGCCTTGGCCCCAGCATTTT	CASKSGGGPPWPQHF
TRBJ1-5	-	15	many	TRBV7-8	TGTGCCAGCAGCTTAGTGTGGGACCGCAATCAGCCCCAGCATTTT	CASSLVWDRNQPQHF
TRBJ2-1	-	12	few	TRBV19	TGTGCCAGTAGTATTGTCGGGACGGAGCAGTTCTTC	CASSIVGTEQFF
TRBJ2-1	-	14	few	TRBV5-1	TGCGCCAGCAGCTTCACCTCTCCCGGGAATGAGCAGTTCTTC	CASSFTSPGNEQFF
TRBJ2-7	-	14	few	TRBV11-2	TGTGCCAGCAGCTTAGGAATCGGGTCGGACGAGCAGTACTTC	CASSLGIGSDEQYF
TRBJ1-2	-	12	-	TRBV29-1	TGCAGCGTTGAAGTAGGAATCCCCGGCTACACCTTC	CSVEVGIPGYTF
TRBJ2-1	TRBD2	16	few	TRBV29-1	TGCAGCGGGGGCGGTGCGGCGGGGGGCCCCCGCAATGAGCAGTTCTTC	CSGGGAAGGPRNEQFF
TRBJ2-2	-	15	once	TRBV5-1	TGCGCCAGCAGCTTGGCCAGCATGAACACCGGGGAGCTGTTTTTT	CASSLASMNTGELFF
TRBJ2-3	TRBD1	15	once	TRBV5-4	TGTGCCAGCAGCGAGGGACAGGCCCCAGCAGATACGCAGTATTTT	CASSEGQAPADTQYF
TRBJ2-3	TRBD1	16	-	TRBV3-1	TGTGCCAGCAGCCCTGGGTGGACAGGGGACACAGATACGCAGTATTTT	CASSPGWTGDTDTQYF
TRBJ2-1	-	17	many	TRBV19	TGTGCCAGTAGTATAGTACGGCGGGGATACTCCTACAATGAGCAGTTCTTC	CASSIVRRGYSYNEQFF
TRBJ2-5	TRBD1	16	many	TRBV7-6	TGTGCCAGCAGCTTAGCGCCGGGACAGTTGAGAGAGACCCAGTACTTC	CASSLAPGQLRETQYF
TRBJ1-4	TRBD1	15	-	TRBV4-3	TGCGCCAGCAGCTCAGGGACAGGGGTGGGTGAAAAACTGTTTTTT	CASSSGTGVGEKLFF